This T cell receptor (beta chain) was profiled in a study of OX40 agonist ivuxolimab in advanced cancers. The wider study: Cohort: roughly 80% men, mean age around 55, aged roughly 20 to 79.

Only in-frame clones appear in the TCRdb table, and some are missing; sequencing was by immunoSEQ multiplex PCR. The profile shows just under 20,000 clones, roughly 82% of them singletons. Sampling of blood occurred at baseline, cycle 4 day 1, and cycle 7 day 1. V was shortened by 7 bases and J by 4 bases, with 13 bases between the two germline ends. The CDR3 runs to 14 residues. Germline V lookup: CDR1 MNHEY, CDR2 SVGAGI. The source was CD4+ or CD8+ T cells sorted from blood, collected in a trial of the OX40 agonist ivuxolimab. The TCR comes from an adult with an advanced solid tumor such as melanoma, head and neck, liver or kidney cancer. The chain is built from TRBV6-5 and TRBJ1-4; D is uncertain. CDR3 sequence reads: CASKIGLNNEKLFF. Here the CDR3 DNA reads TGTGCCAGCAAGATCGGGCTAAATAATGAAAAACTGTTTTTT.